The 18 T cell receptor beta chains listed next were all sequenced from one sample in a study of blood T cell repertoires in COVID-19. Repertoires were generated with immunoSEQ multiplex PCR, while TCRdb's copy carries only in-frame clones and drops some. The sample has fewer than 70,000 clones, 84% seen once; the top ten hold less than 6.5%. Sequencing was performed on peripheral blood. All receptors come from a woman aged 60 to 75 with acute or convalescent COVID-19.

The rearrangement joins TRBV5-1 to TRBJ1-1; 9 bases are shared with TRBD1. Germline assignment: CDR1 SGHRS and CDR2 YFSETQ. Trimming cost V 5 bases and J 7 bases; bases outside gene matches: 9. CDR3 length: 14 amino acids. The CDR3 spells CASRSQGATREAFF. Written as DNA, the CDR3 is TGCGCCAGCAGGTCACAGGGGGCGACCCGTGAAGCTTTCTTT. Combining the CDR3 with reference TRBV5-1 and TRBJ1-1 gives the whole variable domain KAGVTQTPRYLIKTRGQQVTLSCSPISGHRSVSWYQQTPGQGLQFLFEYFSETQRNKGNFPGRFSGRQFSNSRSEMNVSTLELGDSALYLCASRSQGATREAFFGQGTRLTVV.

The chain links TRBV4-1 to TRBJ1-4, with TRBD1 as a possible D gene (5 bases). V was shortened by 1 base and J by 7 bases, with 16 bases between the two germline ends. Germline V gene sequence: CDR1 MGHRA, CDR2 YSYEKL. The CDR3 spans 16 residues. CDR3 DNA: TGCGCCAGCAGCCAAGGAATGGGACTGAGTAGTGAAAAACTGTTTTTT. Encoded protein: CASSQGMGLSSEKLFF.

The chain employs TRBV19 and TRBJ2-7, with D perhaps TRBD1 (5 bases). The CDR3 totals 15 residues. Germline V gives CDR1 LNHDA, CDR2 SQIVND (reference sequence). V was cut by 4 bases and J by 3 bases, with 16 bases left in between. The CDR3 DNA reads TGTGCCAGTAGTAAAGGTTTGCAGGGTGTCTACGAGCAGTACTTC. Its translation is CASSKGLQGVYEQYF.

Here the CDR3 reads CASSFSRYSGNTIYF. Written as DNA, the CDR3 is TGTGCCAGCAGCTTTTCCCGCTACTCTGGAAACACCATATATTTT. The rearrangement joins TRBV7-2 to TRBJ1-3; no reliable D call. CDR1 SGHTA and CDR2 FQGNSA come from the germline V gene. The CDR3 runs to 15 residues. V lost 3 bases, J lost 0 bases, and 9 bases lay in between.

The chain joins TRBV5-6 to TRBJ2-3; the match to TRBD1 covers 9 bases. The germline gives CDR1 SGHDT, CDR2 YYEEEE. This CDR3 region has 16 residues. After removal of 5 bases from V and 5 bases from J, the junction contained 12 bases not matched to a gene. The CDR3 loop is CASRQLGQGQGDTQYF. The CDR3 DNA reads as TGTGCCAGCAGGCAACTAGGACAGGGGCAGGGAGATACGCAGTATTTT. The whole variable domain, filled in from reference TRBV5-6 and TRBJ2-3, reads DAGVTQSPTHLIKTRGQQVTLRCSPKSGHDTVSWYQQALGQGPQFIFQYYEEEERQRGNFPDRFSGHQFPNYSSELNVNALLLGDSALYLCASRQLGQGQGDTQYFGPGTRLTVL.

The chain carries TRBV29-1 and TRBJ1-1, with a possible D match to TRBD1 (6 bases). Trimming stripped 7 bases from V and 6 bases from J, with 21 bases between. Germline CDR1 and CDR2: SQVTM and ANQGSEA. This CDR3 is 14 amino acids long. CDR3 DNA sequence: TGCAGCGGCGAGCCCTTGGGGGCAGGGGCTGAAGCTTTCTTT. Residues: CSGEPLGAGAEAFF.

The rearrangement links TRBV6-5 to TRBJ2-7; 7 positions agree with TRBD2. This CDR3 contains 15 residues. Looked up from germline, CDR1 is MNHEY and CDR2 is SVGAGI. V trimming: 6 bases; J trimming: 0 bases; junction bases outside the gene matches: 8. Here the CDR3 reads CASRPLAGGSYEQYF. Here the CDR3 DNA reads TGTGCCAGCAGACCTTTAGCGGGCGGCTCCTACGAGCAGTACTTC.

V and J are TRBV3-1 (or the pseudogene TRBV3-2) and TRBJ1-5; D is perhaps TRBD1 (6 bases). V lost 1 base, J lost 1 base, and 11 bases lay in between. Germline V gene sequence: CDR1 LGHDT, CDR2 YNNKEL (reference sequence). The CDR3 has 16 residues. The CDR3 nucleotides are TGTGCCAGCAGCCAAGGAGCACAGGGAAGCAATCAGCCCCAGCATTTT. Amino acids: CASSQGAQGSNQPQHF.

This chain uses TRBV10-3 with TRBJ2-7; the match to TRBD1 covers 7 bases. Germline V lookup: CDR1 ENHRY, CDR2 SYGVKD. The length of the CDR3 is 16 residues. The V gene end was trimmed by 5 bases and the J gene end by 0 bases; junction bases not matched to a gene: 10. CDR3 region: CAISPGGAGGSYEQYF. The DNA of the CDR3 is TGTGCCATCAGTCCAGGTGGGGCAGGGGGCTCCTACGAGCAGTACTTC.

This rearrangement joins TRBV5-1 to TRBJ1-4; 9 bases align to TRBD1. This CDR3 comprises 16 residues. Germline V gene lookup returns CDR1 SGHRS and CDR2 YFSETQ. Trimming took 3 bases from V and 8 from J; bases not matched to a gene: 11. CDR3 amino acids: CASSSDTGTGMEKLFF. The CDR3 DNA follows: TGCGCCAGCAGCTCCGATACCGGGACAGGGATGGAAAAACTGTTTTTT.

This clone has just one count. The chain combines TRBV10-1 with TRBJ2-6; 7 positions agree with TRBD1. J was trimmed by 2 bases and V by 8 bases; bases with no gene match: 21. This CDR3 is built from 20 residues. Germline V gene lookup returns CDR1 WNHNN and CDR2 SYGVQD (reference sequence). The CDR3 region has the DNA TGCGCCAGCCCCCGAGAGGGGGCGAAGGTAATCCTGCCTGGGGCCAACGTCCTGACTTTC. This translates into CASPREGAKVILPGANVLTF.

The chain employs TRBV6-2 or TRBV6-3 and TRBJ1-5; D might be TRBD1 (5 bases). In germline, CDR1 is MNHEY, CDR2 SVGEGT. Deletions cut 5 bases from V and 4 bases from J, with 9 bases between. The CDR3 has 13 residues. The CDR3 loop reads CASSHRFNQPQHF. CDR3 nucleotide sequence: TGTGCCAGCAGTCACAGGTTTAATCAGCCCCAGCATTTT.

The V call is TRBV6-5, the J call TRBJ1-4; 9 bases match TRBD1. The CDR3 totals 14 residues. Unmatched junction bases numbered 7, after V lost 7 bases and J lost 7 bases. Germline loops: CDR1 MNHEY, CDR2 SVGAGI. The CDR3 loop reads CASTLTGGGEKLFF. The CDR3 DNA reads TGTGCCAGCACCTTAACAGGGGGCGGTGAAAAACTGTTTTTT.

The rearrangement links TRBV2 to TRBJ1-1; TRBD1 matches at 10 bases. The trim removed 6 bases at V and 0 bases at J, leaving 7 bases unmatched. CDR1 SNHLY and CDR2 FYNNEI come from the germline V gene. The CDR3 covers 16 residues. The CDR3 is CASRLDRGRVNTEAFF. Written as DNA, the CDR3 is TGTGCCAGCAGGCTCGACAGGGGGCGGGTGAACACTGAAGCTTTCTTT. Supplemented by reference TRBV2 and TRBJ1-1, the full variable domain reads EPEVTQTPSHQVTQMGQEVILRCVPISNHLYFYWYRQILGQKVEFLVSFYNNEISEKSEIFDDQFSVERPDGSNFTLKIRSTKLEDSAMYFCASRLDRGRVNTEAFFGQGTRLTVV.

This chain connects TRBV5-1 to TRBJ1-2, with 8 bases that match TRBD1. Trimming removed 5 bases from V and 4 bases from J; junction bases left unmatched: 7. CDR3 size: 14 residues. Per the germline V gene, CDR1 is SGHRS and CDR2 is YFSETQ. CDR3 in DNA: TGCGCCAGCAGACCTGGACAGGGTATCTATGGCTACACCTTC. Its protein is CASRPGQGIYGYTF.

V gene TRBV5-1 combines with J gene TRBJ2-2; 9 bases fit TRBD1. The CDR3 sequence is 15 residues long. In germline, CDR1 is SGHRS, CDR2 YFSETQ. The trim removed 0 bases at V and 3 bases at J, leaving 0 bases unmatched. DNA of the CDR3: TGCGCCAGCAGCTTGGGGGACAGGGACACCGGGGAGCTGTTTTTT. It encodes CASSLGDRDTGELFF.

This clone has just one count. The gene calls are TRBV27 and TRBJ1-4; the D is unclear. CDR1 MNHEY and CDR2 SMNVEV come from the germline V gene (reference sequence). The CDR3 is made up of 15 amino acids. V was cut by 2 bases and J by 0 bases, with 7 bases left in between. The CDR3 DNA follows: TGTGCCAGCAGTTTAAGCGGGGCAACTAATGAAAAACTGTTTTTT. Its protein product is CASSLSGATNEKLFF.

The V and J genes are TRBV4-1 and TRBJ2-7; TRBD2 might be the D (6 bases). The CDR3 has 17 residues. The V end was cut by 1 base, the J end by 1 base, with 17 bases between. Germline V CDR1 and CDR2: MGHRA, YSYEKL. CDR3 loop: CASSQAGLVEGSYEQYF. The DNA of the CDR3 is TGCGCCAGCAGCCAAGCGGGTCTGGTGGAGGGTTCCTACGAGCAGTACTTC.